This T cell receptor (beta chain) was obtained from a study of cytomegalovirus exposure and HLA in healthy donors. Study-wide context: A prior analysis found 117 million unique TCR beta sequences from around 200 million T cells. Study-wide results and limits: CMV antigen specificity of a few CMV-associated chains was confirmed in vitro. The only immune exposure information that was available was CMV serostatus. A previous analysis found most TCR beta V segments productive roughly 87% or roughly 30% of the time.

This clone has only a few counts. The antigen remains unidentified. It was with 60 Vbeta and 13 Jbeta primers that the PCR ran. The data were produced by immunoSEQ multiplex PCR, yet TCRdb's version contains in-frame clones alone and is incomplete. The repertoire holds hundreds of thousands of clones, with 75% to 85% as singletons. Looked up from germline, CDR1 is SNHLY and CDR2 is FYNNEI. The CDR3 runs 15 residues. Between the trimmed V and J ends, which lost 11 bases and 7 bases, there was a span of 23 bases. The TCR comes from a woman aged 55-69 years in good health and CMV-seropositive. Sequenced material: PBMCs. This chain connects TRBV2 to TRBJ2-2; D perhaps matches TRBD2 (6 bases). The CDR3 sequence is CASEMRGAGRGELFF. CDR3 nucleotides: TGTGCCTCCGAGATGAGAGGGGCGGGACGCGGGGAGCTGTTTTTT.